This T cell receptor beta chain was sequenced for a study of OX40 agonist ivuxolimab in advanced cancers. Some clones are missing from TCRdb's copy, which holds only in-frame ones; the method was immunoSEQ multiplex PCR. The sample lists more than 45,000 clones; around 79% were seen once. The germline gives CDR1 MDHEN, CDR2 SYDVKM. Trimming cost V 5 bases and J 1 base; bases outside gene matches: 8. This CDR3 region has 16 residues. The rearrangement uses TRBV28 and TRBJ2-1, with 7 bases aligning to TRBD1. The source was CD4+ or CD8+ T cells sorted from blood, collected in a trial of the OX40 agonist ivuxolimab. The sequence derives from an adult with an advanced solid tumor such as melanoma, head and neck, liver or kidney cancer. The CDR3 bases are TGTGCCAGCAGTGGCTTTGACAGGGCGTCCTACAATGAGCAGTTCTTC. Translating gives CASSGFDRASYNEQFF.